This passage covers 21 T cell receptor beta chains from one sample sequenced in a study of blood T cells in healthy people across ages. Alongside a J-beta primer mix, a sample-barcoded 5' primer served in a second PCR lasting about 6 to 11 cycles. TCRdb re-derived calls from the 5' RACE reads in MiXCR, one entry per CDR3 protein. The data show fewer than 1.5 million distinct CDR3 sequences, approximately 40% seen once. The sequencing sample was made of blood. The receptors were gathered from a woman aged 18-30 years in good health.

The rearrangement uses TRBV4-1 and TRBJ2-7; 7 bases align to TRBD1. The V and J ends lost 4 bases and 1 base, in that order; junction bases with no gene match: 7. This CDR3 comprises 15 residues. The germline V gene encodes CDR1 MGHRA and CDR2 YSYEKL. The CDR3 DNA reads as TGCGCCAGCAGCCCACAACAGGGGTGGTCCTACGAGCAGTACTTC. The encoded protein is CASSPQQGWSYEQYF.

The chain recombines TRBV20-1 with TRBJ2-1; D might be TRBD1 (6 bases). The germline V gene encodes CDR1 DFQATT and CDR2 SNEGSKA (reference sequence). The CDR3 is 14 amino acids. V lost 0 bases and J lost 3, with 9 bases in between. In DNA form, the CDR3 reads TGCAGTGCTAGAGATAACAGGGACTACAATGAGCAGTTCTTC. Translated: CSARDNRDYNEQFF.

The gene calls are TRBV2 and TRBJ2-1; no clear D gene. CDR1 and CDR2 from the germline V gene are SNHLY and FYNNEI. The CDR3 spans 15 residues. The ends were cut back, 6 bases at V and 4 bases at J, with 16 bases in the middle. CDR3 DNA: TGTGCCAGCAGCCCGAGGAGCGCCCGATACAATGAGCAGTTCTTC. This codes for CASSPRSARYNEQFF. Using reference TRBV2 and TRBJ2-1 for the parts outside the CDR3, the full variable domain is EPEVTQTPSHQVTQMGQEVILRCVPISNHLYFYWYRQILGQKVEFLVSFYNNEISEKSEIFDDQFSVERPDGSNFTLKIRSTKLEDSAMYFCASSPRSARYNEQFFGPGTRLTVL.

This clonotype was detected only a few times. As DNA, the CDR3 is TGTGCCAGCATCTGGACTAGCGGGGGCCGGTTAAGCACAGATACGCAGTATTTT. This gives the protein CASIWTSGGRLSTDTQYF. This chain links TRBV27 with TRBJ2-3, with 13 positions matching TRBD2. V trimming: 7 bases; J trimming: 0 bases; junction bases outside the gene matches: 10. There are 18 residues in the CDR3. Germline V gene lookup returns CDR1 MNHEY and CDR2 SMNVEV (reference sequence).

The chain is built from TRBV6-5 and TRBJ2-5, with D maybe TRBD2 (5 bases). Germline V gene data show CDR1 as MNHEY and CDR2 as SVGAGI. The CDR3 has 16 residues. V gave up 0 bases and J gave up 0 bases, with 11 bases separating them. CDR3 sequence (DNA): TGTGCCAGCAGTTACTCCCCCGGGGATTACCAAGAGACCCAGTACTTC. This gives the protein CASSYSPGDYQETQYF.

This clonotype was counted between two and nine times. This chain joins TRBV12-3 or TRBV12-4 and TRBJ2-3, with 8 bases that match TRBD1. This CDR3 is built from 14 residues. The J segment lost 2 bases and the V segment lost 7 bases, leaving 5 bases of the junction unmatched. The CDR3 loop reads CASTTGAITDTQYF. The CDR3, as DNA: TGTGCCAGCACGACAGGGGCGATCACAGATACGCAGTATTTT.

This clonotype was found a few times. This chain joins TRBV20-1 and TRBJ2-7; D gene ambiguous. Germline V gives CDR1 DFQATT, CDR2 SNEGSKA (reference sequence). The length of the CDR3 is 12 residues. V lost 3 bases to trimming and J lost 3 bases, with 9 bases between them. The CDR3: CSASPVGYEQYF. The CDR3 nucleotides read TGCAGTGCTAGCCCGGTCGGCTACGAGCAGTACTTC.

Only a few counts were recorded for this clonotype. The chain joins TRBV7-2 to TRBJ2-7, with 11 bases lining up with TRBD1. This CDR3 has 14 amino acids. V shed 2 bases and J 7 bases; nucleotides not matched to a gene: 4. Germline CDR1 is SGHTA and CDR2 is FQGNSA. CDR3 sequence: CASSLTDRGREQYF. In nucleotides, the CDR3 is TGTGCCAGCAGCTTAACGGACAGGGGGCGGGAGCAGTACTTC.

This clonotype has a handful of counts. The gene calls are TRBV28 and TRBJ1-5, with 8 bases fitting TRBD1. CDR3 length equals 17 residues. The germline gives CDR1 MDHEN, CDR2 SYDVKM. Trimming took 6 bases from V and 2 from J; bases not matched to a gene: 12. The CDR3 DNA is TGTGCCAGCAGGGGAGGTGGACAGGGTAACCGCAATCAGCCCCAGCATTTT. It is translated as CASRGGGQGNRNQPQHF.

The chain combines TRBV29-1 with TRBJ1-2; D uncertain. CDR3 length equals 13 residues. Looked up from germline, CDR1 is SQVTM and CDR2 is ANQGSEA. Trimming took 3 bases from V and 0 from J, leaving 8 bases between them. The CDR3 DNA reads TGCAGCGTTGAGGCAGCGACTAACTATGGCTACACCTTC. Its protein product is CSVEAATNYGYTF.

The genes are TRBV20-1 and TRBJ2-7; 8 nucleotides match TRBD1. V shed 6 bases, J shed 3 bases, and the junction held 7 bases outside the gene matches. Germline V lookup: CDR1 DFQATT, CDR2 SNEGSKA (reference sequence). This CDR3 comprises 13 residues. In DNA, the CDR3 is TGCAGTGCCACCCGGGACAGGAGCTACGAGCAGTACTTC. Protein sequence: CSATRDRSYEQYF.

This rearrangement joins TRBV4-1 to TRBJ1-2; the D is unclear. CDR3 length: 11 residues. V lost 4 bases to trimming and J lost 8 bases, with 8 bases between them. Germline loops: CDR1 MGHRA, CDR2 YSYEKL. The CDR3 is CASSLHGGYTF. CDR3 DNA sequence: TGCGCCAGCAGCCTACATGGCGGCTACACCTTC.

The V gene is TRBV5-1, the J gene TRBJ2-2, with D unresolved. Germline V CDR1 and CDR2: SGHRS, YFSETQ. This CDR3 has 15 residues. V dropped 2 bases and J dropped 0 bases, with 8 bases sitting between them. CDR3 region: CASSFQGSNTGELFF. DNA for the CDR3: TGCGCCAGCAGCTTTCAAGGGTCGAACACCGGGGAGCTGTTTTTT.

The table lists this clonotype with a few counts. The chain joins TRBV5-1 to TRBJ2-1; D could derive from TRBD1 or TRBD2 (6 bases each). Between the trimmed V and J ends, which lost 6 bases and 5 bases, there was a span of 15 bases. The germline gives CDR1 SGHRS, CDR2 YFSETQ. The CDR3 has 14 residues. The DNA for the CDR3 is TGCGCCAGCACCCTCGGGGGCGCGGACAATGAGCAGTTCTTC. This translates into CASTLGGADNEQFF.

This clonotype was counted once. The chain has TRBV14 and TRBJ2-2; 11 bases fit TRBD2. The CDR3 totals 18 residues. The germline gives CDR1 SGHDN, CDR2 FVKESK. J gave up 6 bases and V 1 base, and 10 bases lay outside the gene matches. This CDR3 is CASSQAPGGLAAPGELFF. DNA of the CDR3: TGTGCCAGCAGCCAAGCCCCAGGGGGACTAGCGGCCCCCGGGGAGCTGTTTTTT.

The chain uses TRBV11-1 and TRBJ2-3; 7 bases align to TRBD1. This CDR3 contains 13 residues. The J segment lost 6 bases and the V segment lost 5 bases, leaving 5 bases of the junction unmatched. Germline V gene data show CDR1 as SGHAT and CDR2 as FQDESV (reference sequence). The CDR3 DNA is TGTGCCAGCAGCGACGACAGGGAGGATACGCAGTATTTT. Protein: CASSDDREDTQYF.

The CDR3 is CASNQPPLGLAALTPYNEQFF. CDR3 DNA sequence: TGTGCCAGCAACCAGCCGCCGTTGGGACTAGCGGCCCTAACCCCCTACAATGAGCAGTTCTTC. The chain combines TRBV11-2 with TRBJ2-1, with TRBD2 identical over 11 bases. Germline V lookup: CDR1 SGHAT, CDR2 FQNNGV. The CDR3 has 21 amino acids. V was pared by 7 bases and J by 2 bases, with 22 bases of the junction left unmatched.

J is TRBJ2-5 and V is TRBV20-1; D unclear. Trimming shortened V by 3 bases and J by 0 bases, and 5 bases separated the two germline ends. The CDR3 has 12 residues. Germline V lookup: CDR1 DFQATT, CDR2 SNEGSKA (reference sequence). The CDR3 region is CSASINQETQYF. CDR3 coding DNA: TGCAGTGCTAGCATTAACCAAGAGACCCAGTACTTC.

In this sample, this clonotype turned up many times. The V gene is TRBV10-3, the J gene TRBJ2-5; D is unresolved. CDR1 ENHRY and CDR2 SYGVKD come from the germline V gene. The V end was cut by 0 bases, the J end by 2 bases, with 7 bases between. The CDR3 runs to 14 residues. This CDR3 is CAISESPQQETQYF. CDR3 coding DNA: TGTGCCATCAGTGAGTCTCCCCAACAAGAGACCCAGTACTTC.

The CDR3 nucleotides are TGTGCCAGCGCGACTGGGGGAGCTTTCTTT. Protein: CASATGGAFF. The chain couples TRBV6-6 to TRBJ1-1; D perhaps matches TRBD1 (5 bases). Germline CDR1 reads MNHNY; CDR2 reads SVGAGI (reference sequence). The CDR3 has 10 residues. V was shortened by 8 bases and J by 10 bases, with 11 bases between the two germline ends.

On this clonotype itself: An end of the junction differs from the germline gene, which may be a read error. This chain joins TRBV20-1 and TRBJ2-6; D call uncertain. The CDR3 runs to 14 residues. Germline assignment: CDR1 DFQATT and CDR2 SNEGSKA (reference sequence). CDR3 DNA: TGCAGTGCTAGCAGAGACTCTAGGGCCAACGTCCTGACTTTC. It translates to CSASRDSRANVLTF.